These 6 T cell receptor beta chains originate from one sample sequenced in a study of shared clonotypes between healthy human individuals. Using immunoSEQ multiplex PCR, the repertoire was profiled, and TCRdb retains in-frame clones only, with some absent. Among more than 1 million clones, approximately 78% were seen once, and the ten largest hold about 0.52%. Sequenced: memory CD4+ T cells from PBMCs. Subset noted: CD45RA-negative fraction. These receptors all stem from a man between 18 and 35 years old in good health. Some clones in this sample may be carry-over from other donors' samples.

The CDR3 coding sequence is TGTGCCAGCAGCTTAGCCGGGCTAGCGGCCGACCCCTACGAGCAGTACTTC. Protein: CASSLAGLAADPYEQYF. The gene calls are TRBV7-2 and TRBJ2-7; TRBD2 matches at 7 bases. Trimming took 0 bases from V and 2 from J; bases not matched to a gene: 10. The CDR3 is 17 residues long. Looked up from germline, CDR1 is SGHTA and CDR2 is FQGNSA.

The chain joins TRBV5-1 to TRBJ2-1; weak D call: TRBD1 (6 bases). CDR3 size: 14 residues. The V gene's germline CDR1 is SGHRS and CDR2 YFSETQ. Trimming stripped 5 bases from V and 2 bases from J, with 11 bases between. The CDR3 loop reads CASRSGQPYNEQFF. In nucleotides, the CDR3 is TGCGCCAGCAGATCCGGACAGCCCTACAATGAGCAGTTCTTC.

V usage is TRBV30 and J usage is TRBJ2-7; 8 bases align to TRBD2. Germline lookup yields CDR1 GTSNPN and CDR2 SVGIG (reference sequence). J lost 9 bases, V lost 5 bases, and 12 bases had no gene match. The CDR3 is 13 amino acids. The CDR3 DNA follows: TGTGCCTGGTCCCCCCCGGAGCTAGCGGGGCAGTACTTC. Protein: CAWSPPELAGQYF.

The V and J genes are TRBV7-2 and TRBJ1-1; no definite D call. CDR1 is SGHTA and CDR2 is FQGNSA in the germline V gene. There are 17 residues in the CDR3. Deletions cut 5 bases from V and 1 base from J, with 20 bases between. The chain's CDR3 is CASSPRGAGIGNTEAFF. DNA for the CDR3: TGTGCCAGCAGCCCCCGGGGAGCGGGTATAGGGAACACTGAAGCTTTCTTT.

The chain recombines TRBV6-1 with TRBJ2-6, with D possibly being TRBD1 (7 bases). The germline V gene has CDR1 MNHNS and CDR2 SASEGT. V dropped 4 bases and J dropped 2 bases, with 9 bases sitting between them. The CDR3 has 15 residues. The CDR3 spells CASSGRGAGANVLTF. Written as DNA, the CDR3 is TGTGCCAGCAGTGGCAGGGGGGCTGGGGCCAACGTCCTGACTTTC.

The rearrangement uses TRBV7-2 and TRBJ1-1, with D maybe TRBD1 (6 bases). The CDR3 totals 14 residues. Trimming left V 4 bases short and J 11 bases short, with 20 bases between. CDR1 is SGHTA and CDR2 is FQGNSA in the germline V gene. The CDR3 is CASSSTADSRSAFF. CDR3 DNA: TGTGCCAGCAGCTCCACCGCGGACAGCCGTTCGGCTTTCTTT.